Below, 28 T cell receptor beta chains from the same sample are listed, as sequenced in a study of CD8+ T cells in alopecia areata. Once RNA had been extracted, it was reverse transcribed into cDNA to act as the sequencing template. Only in-frame clones appear in the TCRdb table, and some are missing; sequencing was by immunoSEQ multiplex PCR. The sample comprises 120,000 or so clones, approximately 57% of which are singletons, and more than 5% rests with the top ten. This sample's treatment: oral pan-JAK inhibitor, 5-10 mg twice daily. Sequencing used CD4+ T cells sorted from blood, obtained at week 4, from a patient treated with tofacitinib. The receptors originated from a human donor with alopecia areata.

The V gene is TRBV25-1, the J gene TRBJ2-1, with unresolved D. The ends were cut back, 4 bases at V and 6 bases at J, with 7 bases in the middle. The CDR3 runs 12 residues. Germline CDR1 is MGHDK and CDR2 is SYGVNS. The CDR3: CASSGPTNEQFF. CDR3 DNA: TGTGCCAGCAGTGGACCTACCAATGAGCAGTTCTTC. The full variable domain, with the rest looked up from reference TRBV25-1 and TRBJ2-1, is EADIYQTPRYLVIGTGKKITLECSQTMGHDKMYWYQQDPGMELHLIHYSYGVNSTEKGDLSSESTVSRIRTEHFPLTLESARPSHTSQYLCASSGPTNEQFFGPGTRLTVL.

V usage is TRBV5-6 and J usage is TRBJ2-6, with D unclear. This CDR3 has 14 residues. V dropped 9 bases and J dropped 1 base, with 11 bases sitting between them. Per the germline V gene, CDR1 is SGHDT and CDR2 is YYEEEE. The CDR3 DNA reads TGTGCCACGCATCTGGTATCTGGGGCCAACGTCCTGACTTTC. This encodes CATHLVSGANVLTF.

The chain employs TRBV6-5 and TRBJ1-1; no firm D call. In germline, CDR1 is MNHEY, CDR2 SVGAGI. With 6 bases removed from V and 3 bases from J, the gap between germline ends came to 11 bases. The CDR3 is 13 residues long. The CDR3 coding sequence is TGTGCCAGCAGCCCGGTGACGGACACTGAAGCTTTCTTT. Translation: CASSPVTDTEAFF.

The chain couples TRBV5-6 to TRBJ2-4; 11 bases match TRBD2. From germline, CDR1 is SGHDT and CDR2 YYEEEE. The CDR3 consists of 17 residues. The ends lost 5 bases at V and 5 bases at J; junction bases unmatched: 12. CDR3 bases: TGTGCCAGCAGTCTGGGGGTGACTAGCGGGGACCAAAACATTCAGTACTTC. Translating it yields CASSLGVTSGDQNIQYF.

The chain joins TRBV27 to TRBJ2-3; 8 positions match TRBD2. CDR1 MNHEY and CDR2 SMNVEV come from the germline V gene (reference sequence). The junction had 5 bases not matched to a gene; V was cut back by 5 bases and J by 4 bases. The CDR3 extends over 14 amino acids. The CDR3 region has the DNA TGTGCCAGCAGTCCCGGACTAGCTTCAGATACGCAGTATTTT. Translating it yields CASSPGLASDTQYF.

This clone was counted only a few times. CDR3 coding DNA: TGCGCCAGCAGCCGGCCGTGGGACAGGGTCCATCCCGTAAACTACGAGCAGTACTTC. This encodes CASSRPWDRVHPVNYEQYF. The genes are TRBV4-1 and TRBJ2-7; TRBD1 aligns across 9 bases. Germline assignment: CDR1 MGHRA and CDR2 YSYEKL. J lost 3 bases, V lost 4 bases, and 19 bases had no gene match. The CDR3 sequence is 19 residues long.

The sample holds a few counts of this clone. V gene TRBV9 combines with J gene TRBJ2-1, with D perhaps TRBD1 (8 bases). The V end lost 3 bases, the J end lost 7 bases, and 14 bases lay between the germline ends. The CDR3 length is 14 residues. Germline lookup yields CDR1 SGDLS and CDR2 YYNGEE. CDR3 coding DNA: TGTGCCAGCAGCGCTGGACAGGGAGGGAATGAGCAGTTCTTC. This encodes CASSAGQGGNEQFF. The variable domain in full, with the rest retrieved from reference TRBV9 and TRBJ2-1, is DSGVTQTPKHLITATGQRVTLRCSPRSGDLSVYWYQQSLDQGLQFLIQYYNGEERAKGNILERFSAQQFPDLHSELNLSSLELGDSALYFCASSAGQGGNEQFFGPGTRLTVL.

This clone was observed a single time. This chain joins TRBV30 and TRBJ2-1, with TRBD2 identical over 9 bases. The CDR3 has 14 amino acids. V dropped 3 bases and J dropped 4; count of bases not matched to a gene: 4. Germline CDR1 and CDR2: GTSNPN and SVGIG (reference sequence). In DNA form, the CDR3 reads TGTGCCTGGAGCCCGGGACTAGCTTACAATGAGCAGTTCTTC. This encodes CAWSPGLAYNEQFF.

This rearrangement joins TRBV27 to TRBJ1-4; 8 bases agree with TRBD1. Germline CDR1 MNHEY, CDR2 SMNVEV (reference sequence). Losses at the gene ends were 7 bases for V and 8 bases for J; bases not matched to a gene: 3. This CDR3 is built from 12 residues. The CDR3 protein is CASTTGAEKLFF. CDR3 nucleotide sequence: TGTGCCAGCACGACAGGGGCCGAAAAACTGTTTTTT.

The gene calls are TRBV19 and TRBJ2-1, with D unclear. The germline V gene has CDR1 LNHDA and CDR2 SQIVND (reference sequence). Trimming shortened V by 3 bases and J by 5 bases, and 5 bases separated the two germline ends. This CDR3 has 12 amino acids. The CDR3: CASSMQDNEQFF. CDR3 bases: TGTGCCAGTAGTATGCAGGACAATGAGCAGTTCTTC.

This clone was seen a handful of times. The gene calls are TRBV25-1 and TRBJ1-2; 8 bases are a match to TRBD1. The junction had 9 bases not matched to a gene; V was cut back by 1 base and J by 8 bases. The germline gives CDR1 MGHDK, CDR2 SYGVNS. The CDR3 covers 15 residues. CDR3 residues: CASSESWDRYRGYTF. The CDR3 DNA follows: TGTGCCAGCAGTGAATCCTGGGACAGGTATAGGGGCTACACCTTC.

This chain connects TRBV4-1 to TRBJ2-5; D might be TRBD2 (6 bases). The CDR3 spans 15 residues. Germline CDR1 and CDR2: MGHRA and YSYEKL. Deletions cut 1 base from V and 2 bases from J, with 11 bases between. The CDR3 nucleotides read TGCGCCAGCAGCCAAGGCCGGAGGGATCAAGAGACCCAGTACTTC. Its protein product is CASSQGRRDQETQYF.

This chain uses TRBV30 with TRBJ2-3; tentative D call: TRBD2 (5 bases). This CDR3 comprises 16 residues. Germline CDR1 and CDR2: GTSNPN and SVGIG (reference sequence). Trimming took off 2 bases at V and 0 bases at J, with 15 bases between the two ends. The CDR3 here is CAWSPPGSYSTDTQYF. Here the CDR3 DNA reads TGTGCCTGGAGTCCTCCGGGGAGTTATAGCACAGATACGCAGTATTTT. Based on the CDR3 plus reference TRBV30 and TRBJ2-3, the full variable domain is SQTIHQWPATLVQPVGSPLSLECTVEGTSNPNLYWYRQAAGRGLQLLFYSVGIGQISSEVPQNLSASRPQDRQFILSSKKLLLSDSGFYLCAWSPPGSYSTDTQYFGPGTRLTVL.

J is TRBJ1-5 and V is TRBV5-6; no definite D call. This CDR3 region has 14 residues. The germline CDR1 and CDR2 sequences are SGHDT and YYEEEE. Trimming left V 1 base short and J 5 bases short, with 10 bases between. For the CDR3, the DNA is TGTGCCAGCAGCTTGAGCGGGTTAGATCAGCCCCAGCATTTT. Residues: CASSLSGLDQPQHF.

CDR3 region: CASSGQGANQPQHF. For the CDR3, the DNA is TGTGCCAGCAGTGGCCAGGGGGCAAATCAGCCCCAGCATTTT. J is TRBJ1-5 and V is TRBV6-6, with 8 bases matching TRBD1. With 5 bases clipped from V and 4 bases from J, the junction kept 4 bases outside the gene matches. The length of the CDR3 is 14 residues. Germline CDR1 reads MNHNY; CDR2 reads SVGAGI (reference sequence).

This chain connects TRBV15 to TRBJ1-3; a weak D match, TRBD1 (6 bases). This CDR3 is 16 amino acids long. V lost 3 bases and J 3 bases, leaving 15 bases between the germline ends. Germline CDR1 is LNHNV and CDR2 is YYDKDF (reference sequence). As DNA, the CDR3 is TGTGCCACCAGCAGCAGCCACAGGGCAAGTGGAAACACCATATATTTT. It encodes CATSSSHRASGNTIYF.

The V gene is TRBV11-2, the J gene TRBJ2-5, with D hard to call. The CDR3 extends over 14 amino acids. V lost 0 bases and J lost 2, with 7 bases in between. Germline V CDR1 and CDR2: SGHAT, FQNNGV. CDR3 DNA sequence: TGTGCCAGCAGCTTAGAGCGCATACAAGAGACCCAGTACTTC. It specifies CASSLERIQETQYF.

V is TRBV27 and J is TRBJ1-1, with a possible D match to TRBD1 (5 bases). The CDR3 sequence is 15 residues long. The germline V gene has CDR1 MNHEY and CDR2 SMNVEV (reference sequence). V lost 4 bases and J 4 bases, leaving 16 bases between the germline ends. CDR3 coding DNA: TGTGCCAGCAGTTCCCTTGGGGCAGGGAGCACTGAAGCTTTCTTT. It yields the protein CASSSLGAGSTEAFF.

This clone was counted between two and nine times. The rearrangement uses TRBV4-2 and TRBJ2-1, with D possibly TRBD2 on 6 matching bases. CDR1 and CDR2 from the germline V gene are LGHNA and YNFKEQ. V was trimmed by 4 bases and J by 8 bases, leaving 12 bases between them. This CDR3 has 13 amino acids. The CDR3 sequence: CASSRDSNDEQFF. As DNA, the CDR3 is TGTGCCAGCAGCCGGGACTCCAACGATGAGCAGTTCTTC.

This clone was recorded a few times. The chain combines TRBV10-3 with TRBJ1-4, with a weak D call TRBD1 (6 bases). The germline V and J ends were trimmed by 6 bases and 4 bases, with 12 bases remaining between them. The CDR3 spans 14 residues. Germline CDR1 reads ENHRY; CDR2 reads SYGVKD. CDR3 in DNA: TGTGCCATCAGCGAAGGGGGTTTTAATGAAAAACTGTTTTTT. Translation gives CAISEGGFNEKLFF.

The chain is built from TRBV7-9 and TRBJ2-3, with 10 nucleotides matching TRBD2. This CDR3 spans 13 amino acids. Germline CDR1 is SEHNR and CDR2 is FQNEAQ (reference sequence). Losses at the gene ends were 8 bases for V and 3 bases for J; bases not matched to a gene: 2. The CDR3 DNA is TGTGCCAGCGGAGCGGGGGGGACAGATACGCAGTATTTT. It is translated as CASGAGGTDTQYF. The complete variable domain, with remaining parts taken from reference TRBV7-9 and TRBJ2-3, reads DTGVSQNPRHKITKRGQNVTFRCDPISEHNRLYWYRQTLGQGPEFLTYFQNEAQLEKSRLLSDRFSAERPKGSFSTLEIQRTEQGDSAMYLCASGAGGTDTQYFGPGTRLTVL.

This clone was counted only a few times. The V call is TRBV7-9, the J call TRBJ2-2; unclear D gene. Germline V CDR1 and CDR2: SEHNR, FQNEAQ (reference sequence). The CDR3 runs to 13 residues. Trimming took off 3 bases at V and 4 bases at J, with 6 bases between the two ends. CDR3 in amino acids: CASSLSVTGELFF. CDR3 nucleotides: TGTGCCAGCAGCTTGAGTGTCACCGGGGAGCTGTTTTTT.

This clone has just one count. The V gene is TRBV29-1, the J gene TRBJ2-3, with D perhaps matching TRBD2 (7 bases). Trimming took off 5 bases at V and 2 bases at J, with 23 bases between the two ends. Germline V gene sequence: CDR1 SQVTM, CDR2 ANQGSEA. The length of the CDR3 is 17 residues. In nucleotides, the CDR3 is TGCAGCGTTCGCCTGGAGGGGGGGTCCGAATACACAGATACGCAGTATTTT. Encoded protein: CSVRLEGGSEYTDTQYF.

V usage is TRBV2 and J usage is TRBJ2-3; no clear D. Germline assignment: CDR1 SNHLY and CDR2 FYNNEI. The CDR3 has 14 amino acids. V gave up 4 bases and J gave up 5 bases, with 13 bases separating them. CDR3 bases: TGTGCCAGCAGTGTCGCTTCTTCGGGAGATACGCAGTATTTT. This gives the protein CASSVASSGDTQYF.

The chain uses TRBV29-1 and TRBJ1-1, with D possibly being TRBD1 (6 bases). CDR3 length: 13 amino acids. Germline loops: CDR1 SQVTM, CDR2 ANQGSEA. The V and J ends lost 3 bases and 10 bases respectively, with 18 bases between them. Written as DNA, the CDR3 is TGCAGCGTTGACACAACAGGGCTCGGTGGAGCTTTCTTT. Translating it yields CSVDTTGLGGAFF.

The gene calls are TRBV30 and TRBJ1-2; 9 bases fit TRBD1. The germline CDR1 and CDR2 sequences are GTSNPN and SVGIG (reference sequence). This CDR3 is built from 13 residues. V was clipped by 0 bases and J by 9 bases; unmatched bases: 5. This CDR3 reads CAWSVPDRGSYTF. In DNA form, the CDR3 reads TGTGCCTGGAGTGTACCGGACAGGGGAAGCTACACCTTC.

The CDR3 spells CSVVFAGEYTQYF. The CDR3 DNA reads TGCAGCGTTGTGTTTGCGGGGGAATATACGCAGTATTTT. This chain joins TRBV29-1 and TRBJ2-3; 7 bases map to TRBD2. The germline V gene encodes CDR1 SQVTM and CDR2 ANQGSEA. V was clipped by 4 bases and J by 7 bases; unmatched bases: 8. The CDR3 consists of 13 residues.

The V and J genes are TRBV27 and TRBJ2-7; D possibly corresponds to TRBD2 (5 bases). The CDR3 is made up of 13 amino acids. In germline, CDR1 is MNHEY, CDR2 SMNVEV (reference sequence). V lost 6 bases and J 0 bases, leaving 9 bases between the germline ends. Written as DNA, the CDR3 is TGTGCCAGCAGACCGGGGAACTCCTACGAGCAGTACTTC. Its translation is CASRPGNSYEQYF.